This is a list of T cell receptor beta chains from one sample in a study of T cells in Graves' hyperthyroidism and ophthalmopathy. TCRdb reprocessed the multiplex PCR reads with MiXCR, giving one entry per CDR3 protein. The sample contains 300,000 to 450,000 distinct CDR3 sequences, approximately 15% of which appear only once. The sample comprised blood. The receptors originated from a woman in her fifties or sixties with Graves' hyperthyroidism. Each CDR3 is given with its conserved first and last residue. D genes are given only for firm matches. Clone size is not always given. Where it is, it says once, few, many or a class for expanded clones.

>.|TRBJ2-3|TRBV4-1|TRBD2
TGCGCCAGCAGCCAATTTTGGATAGCGGGAGGGCGAGGGACAGATACGCAGTATTTT
CASSQFWIAGGRGTDTQYF
>many|TRBJ2-7|TRBV30|TRBD1
TGTGCCTGGAGTGTAGCAGGGGGCTTCAACGAGCAGTACTTC
CAWSVAGGFNEQYF
>many|TRBJ1-3|TRBV18|.
TGTGCCAGCTCACCAAACAGCAATGCTGGAAACACCATATATTTT
CASSPNSNAGNTIYF
>many|TRBJ2-7|TRBV5-1|TRBD2
TGCGCCAGCACCCAAGGACTAGCGGGTTACGAGCAGTACTTC
CASTQGLAGYEQYF
>few|TRBJ2-3|TRBV4-2|.
TGTGCCAGCAGCCAAGAGAGGGTAGATACGCAGTATTTT
CASSQERVDTQYF
>many|TRBJ2-1|TRBV2|.
TGTGCCAGCAGTGCAAGGGTATCCTACAATGAGCAGTTCTTC
CASSARVSYNEQFF
>many|TRBJ1-1|TRBV6-2/TRBV6-3|.
TGTGCCAGCAGTAAAACACTCCAACCGAACACTGAAGCTTTCTTT
CASSKTLQPNTEAFF
>few|TRBJ1-4|TRBV12-3/TRBV12-4|.
TGTGCCAGCAGCCCGGGGTATATTAATGAAAAACTGTTTTTT
CASSPGYINEKLFF
>many|TRBJ2-7|TRBV10-3|TRBD1
TGTGCCATCGGGACCAGACAGGGTTCCTACGAGCAGTACTTC
CAIGTRQGSYEQYF
>.|TRBJ1-3|TRBV6-1|.
TGTGCCAGCAGACAGGACGATCGTGGCACCATATATTTT
CASRQDDRGTIYF
>many|TRBJ2-1|TRBV2|.
TGTGCCAGCAGTGAATTGAACAATGAGCAGTTCTTC
CASSELNNEQFF
>many|TRBJ1-1|TRBV5-5|.
TGTGCCAGCAGCTTTTTCCTTACCACTAACACTGAAGCTTTCTTT
CASSFFLTTNTEAFF
>.|TRBJ2-7|TRBV5-4|.
TGTGCCAGCAGCTCGAGGGGGGGGTCCTACAATGAGCAGTACTTC
CASSSRGGSYNEQYF
>once|TRBJ2-2|TRBV9|TRBD1
TGTGCCAGCAGCCCGCGGACAGGGATTACCGGGGAGCTGTTTTTT
CASSPRTGITGELFF
>many|TRBJ2-2|TRBV18|.
TGTGCCAGCAGGAGGAACGTCGGGGAGCTGTTTTTT
CASRRNVGELFF
>few|TRBJ2-5|TRBV6-1|TRBD1
TGTGCCAGCAGTCGGGACAGGGGGCAAGGGACCCAGTACTTC
CASSRDRGQGTQYF
>.|TRBJ2-1|TRBV10-1|.
TGCGCCAGCAGTGAGTCCGTGTCTAGCGCGTCCTACAATGAGCAGTTCTTC
CASSESVSSASYNEQFF
>many|TRBJ2-7|TRBV6-1|TRBD2
TGTTTCCGCCGGGGAGGGGTCTACGAGCAGTACTTC
CFRRGGVYEQYF
>many|TRBJ2-7|TRBV28|.
TGTGCCAGCACCCACTCGATGAAAAAGGTCGAGCAGTACTTC
CASTHSMKKVEQYF
>many|TRBJ1-1|TRBV12-3/TRBV12-4|.
TGTGCCAGCAGCCCAAATTGGGGTGTTGAAGCTTTCTTT
CASSPNWGVEAFF
>.|TRBJ2-7|TRBV20-1|.
TGCAGTGCTCGAACGGACAGCTCCTACGAGCAGTACTTC
CSARTDSSYEQYF
>many|TRBJ1-1|TRBV18|.
TGTGCCAGCTCACCAGGGGAGGGGACTGAAGCTTTCTTT
CASSPGEGTEAFF